Each of the 9 T cell receptor beta chains below was sequenced from the same sample in a study of shared clonotypes between healthy human individuals. The data were produced by immunoSEQ multiplex PCR, yet TCRdb's version contains in-frame clones alone and is incomplete. The sample records approximately 500,000 clones, more than 65% being singletons. The sample taken for sequencing was PBMCs. These receptors originate from a woman in her forties in good health. Some clones in this sample may be carry-over from other donors' samples.

In regard to this clone: A far bigger clonotype differs at one base, so this is likely a read error. At the DNA level, this CDR3 is encoded by other sequences in the same sample as well. The gene calls are TRBV10-3 and TRBJ2-3, with 16 bases identical to TRBD2. This CDR3 contains 17 residues. Looked up from germline, CDR1 is ENHRY and CDR2 is SYGVKD. The CDR3 nucleotides are TGTGCAATCAGTGAGAAGGGACTAGCGGGAGGGACAGATACGCAGTATTTT. The encoded protein is CAISEKGLAGGTDTQYF.

The chain couples TRBV5-1 to TRBJ1-2; weak D call: TRBD1 (6 bases). The V and J ends lost 8 bases and 0 bases respectively, with 14 bases between them. Germline CDR1 reads SGHRS; CDR2 reads YFSETQ. The CDR3 runs to 14 residues. The DNA for the CDR3 is TGCGCCAGTAGTCCGGGGGCGACTAACTATGGCTACACCTTC. Translation gives CASSPGATNYGYTF.

The gene calls are TRBV6-4 and TRBJ1-1; tentatively, D is TRBD1 (5 bases). With 6 bases removed from V and 1 base from J, the gap between germline ends came to 9 bases. Germline V gives CDR1 MRHNA, CDR2 SNTAGT. This CDR3 contains 13 residues. The CDR3 nucleotides are TGTGCCAGCAGAATGGGACCGAACACTGAAGCTTTCTTT. It encodes CASRMGPNTEAFF.

On this clone: The likely explanation is a read error, given a far larger clone one base away. The chain is built from TRBV5-4 and TRBJ1-2, with no clear D. Per germline, CDR1 SGHNT and CDR2 YYREEE (reference sequence). V was pared by 4 bases and J by 5 bases, with 15 bases between. This CDR3 contains 14 residues. CDR3 DNA sequence: TGTGCCAGCAGCCAGTTGGAATCCGGTTATGGCTACACCTTC. Amino acid sequence: CASSQLESGYGYTF.

The CDR3: CASSELSGSYNEQFF. Here the CDR3 DNA reads TGTGCCAGCAGTGAATTGAGCGGCTCCTACAATGAGCAGTTCTTC. This chain connects TRBV6-1 to TRBJ2-1, with a tentative D call TRBD2 (5 bases). The CDR3 contains 15 residues. Germline loops: CDR1 MNHNS, CDR2 SASEGT. V lost 2 bases and J 0 bases, leaving 8 bases between the germline ends.

The table lists this clone with a count of one. This sequence joins TRBV7-9 and TRBJ2-1; 15 bases are a match to TRBD2. The germline V gene has CDR1 SEHNR and CDR2 FQNEAQ (reference sequence). Losses at the gene ends were 7 bases for V and 4 bases for J; bases not matched to a gene: 5. The CDR3 is 16 amino acids. This CDR3 is CASTGLAGGPYNEQFF. The CDR3 nucleotides are TGTGCCAGCACTGGACTAGCGGGAGGGCCTTACAATGAGCAGTTCTTC. Filled out from reference TRBV7-9 and TRBJ2-1, the complete variable domain reads DTGVSQNPRHKITKRGQNVTFRCDPISEHNRLYWYRQTLGQGPEFLTYFQNEAQLEKSRLLSDRFSAERPKGSFSTLEIQRTEQGDSAMYLCASTGLAGGPYNEQFFGPGTRLTVL.

The chain employs TRBV6-8 and TRBJ1-2, with D possibly being TRBD1 (5 bases). Germline loops: CDR1 MNHGY, CDR2 SAAAGT. CDR3 length: 12 amino acids. Trimming cost V 6 bases and J 6 bases, with 11 bases left between them. In DNA, the CDR3 is TGTGCCAGCAGCAGGGTTGGGGATGGCTACACCTTC. This codes for CASSRVGDGYTF.

V usage is TRBV5-1 and J usage is TRBJ2-7, with TRBD1 identical over 8 bases. CDR1 and CDR2 (germline): SGHRS, YFSETQ. With 2 bases clipped from V and 2 bases from J, the junction kept 0 bases outside the gene matches. The CDR3 is made up of 13 amino acids. The CDR3 sequence is CASSLQGAYEQYF. In nucleotides, the CDR3 is TGCGCCAGCAGCTTACAGGGGGCCTACGAGCAGTACTTC.

CDR3 sequence (DNA): TGTGCCAGCATTCCTTTAGGGCAGGGAAAGAGGAACACTGAAGCTTTCTTT. Protein sequence: CASIPLGQGKRNTEAFF. The rearrangement joins TRBV28 to TRBJ1-1; perhaps TRBD1 as D (5 bases). The CDR3 totals 17 residues. Trimming stripped 7 bases from V and 1 base from J, with 22 bases between. Germline CDR1 and CDR2: MDHEN and SYDVKM.